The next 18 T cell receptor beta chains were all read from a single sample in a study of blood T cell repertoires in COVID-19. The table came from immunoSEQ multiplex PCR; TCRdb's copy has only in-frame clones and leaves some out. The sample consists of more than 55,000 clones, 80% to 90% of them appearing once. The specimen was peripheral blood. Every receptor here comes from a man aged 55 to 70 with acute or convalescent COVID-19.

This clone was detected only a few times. CDR3 region: CASSSQRDSYNEQFF. In DNA form, the CDR3 reads TGTGCCAGCAGCTCTCAGCGGGACTCCTACAATGAGCAGTTCTTC. The chain recombines TRBV11-2 with TRBJ2-1; 7 bases match TRBD2. Germline trimming cut 4 bases from V and 0 bases from J; bases unmatched to any gene: 3. The CDR3 totals 15 residues. Germline assignment: CDR1 SGHAT and CDR2 FQNNGV.

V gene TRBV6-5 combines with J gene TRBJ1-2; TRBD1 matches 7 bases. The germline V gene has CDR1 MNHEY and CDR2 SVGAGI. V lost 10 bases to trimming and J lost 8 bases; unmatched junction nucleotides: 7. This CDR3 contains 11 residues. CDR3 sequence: CATVTGLGYTF. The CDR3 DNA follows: TGTGCCACCGTGACAGGGTTGGGCTACACCTTC.

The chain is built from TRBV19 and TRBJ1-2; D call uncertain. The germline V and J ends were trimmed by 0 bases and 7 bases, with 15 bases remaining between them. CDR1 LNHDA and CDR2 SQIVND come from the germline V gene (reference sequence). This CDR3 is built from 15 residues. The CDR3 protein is CASSIEGSGRGGYTF. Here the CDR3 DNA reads TGTGCCAGTAGTATAGAGGGCAGCGGACGGGGTGGCTACACCTTC.

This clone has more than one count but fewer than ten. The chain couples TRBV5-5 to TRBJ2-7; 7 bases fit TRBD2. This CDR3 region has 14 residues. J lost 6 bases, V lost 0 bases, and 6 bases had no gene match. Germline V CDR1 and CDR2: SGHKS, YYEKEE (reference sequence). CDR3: CASSLEREVPEQYF. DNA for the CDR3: TGTGCCAGCAGCTTGGAACGGGAGGTCCCCGAGCAGTACTTC.

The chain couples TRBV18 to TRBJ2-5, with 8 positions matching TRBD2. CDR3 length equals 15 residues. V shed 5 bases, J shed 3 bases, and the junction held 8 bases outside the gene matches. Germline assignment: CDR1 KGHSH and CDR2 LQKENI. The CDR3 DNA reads TGTGCCAGCTCATTCTACGGGAGGGGGGAAGAGACCCAGTACTTC. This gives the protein CASSFYGRGEETQYF.

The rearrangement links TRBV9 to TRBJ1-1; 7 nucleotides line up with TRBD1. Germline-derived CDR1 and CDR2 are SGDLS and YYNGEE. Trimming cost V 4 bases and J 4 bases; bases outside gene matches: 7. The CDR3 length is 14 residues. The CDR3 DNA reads TGTGCCAGCAGCACAGGGGTAGGTGGCACTGAAGCTTTCTTT. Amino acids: CASSTGVGGTEAFF.

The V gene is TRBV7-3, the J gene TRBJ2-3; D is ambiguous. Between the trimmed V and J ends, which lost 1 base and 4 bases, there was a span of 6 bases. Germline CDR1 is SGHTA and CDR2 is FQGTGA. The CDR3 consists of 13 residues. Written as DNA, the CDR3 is TGTGCCAGCAGCTTAATGGCCGCAGATACGCAGTATTTT. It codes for CASSLMAADTQYF. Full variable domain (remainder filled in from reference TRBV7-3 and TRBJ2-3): GAGVSQTPSNKVTEKGKYVELRCDPISGHTALYWYRQSLGQGPEFLIYFQGTGAADDSGLPNDRFFAVRPEGSVSTLKIQRTERGDSAVYLCASSLMAADTQYFGPGTRLTVL.

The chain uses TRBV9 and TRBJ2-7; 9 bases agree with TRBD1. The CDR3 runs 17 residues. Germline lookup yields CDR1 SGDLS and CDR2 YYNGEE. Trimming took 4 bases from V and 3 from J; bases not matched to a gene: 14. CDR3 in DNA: TGTGCCAGCAGCTTGGGACAGGGTTTGGGAAAAGACTACGAGCAGTACTTC. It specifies CASSLGQGLGKDYEQYF.

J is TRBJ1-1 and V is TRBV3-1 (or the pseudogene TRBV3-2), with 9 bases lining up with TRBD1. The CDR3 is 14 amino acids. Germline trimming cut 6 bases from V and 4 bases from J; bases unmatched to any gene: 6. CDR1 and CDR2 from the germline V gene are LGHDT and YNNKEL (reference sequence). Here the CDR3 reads CASSADRGGTEAFF. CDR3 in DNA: TGTGCCAGCAGTGCGGACAGGGGCGGCACTGAAGCTTTCTTT.

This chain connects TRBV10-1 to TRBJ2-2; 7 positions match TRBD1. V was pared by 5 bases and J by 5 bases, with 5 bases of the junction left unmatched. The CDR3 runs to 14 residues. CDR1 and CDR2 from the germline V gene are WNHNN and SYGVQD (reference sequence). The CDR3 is CASSTDRDTGELFF. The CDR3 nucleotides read TGCGCCAGCAGTACCGACAGGGATACCGGGGAGCTGTTTTTT.

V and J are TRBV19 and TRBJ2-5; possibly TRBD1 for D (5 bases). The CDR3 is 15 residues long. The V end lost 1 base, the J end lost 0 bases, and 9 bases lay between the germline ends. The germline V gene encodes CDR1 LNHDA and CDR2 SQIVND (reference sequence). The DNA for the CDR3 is TGTGCCAGTAGTATAGGGGGCAGCCACCAAGAGACCCAGTACTTC. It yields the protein CASSIGGSHQETQYF.

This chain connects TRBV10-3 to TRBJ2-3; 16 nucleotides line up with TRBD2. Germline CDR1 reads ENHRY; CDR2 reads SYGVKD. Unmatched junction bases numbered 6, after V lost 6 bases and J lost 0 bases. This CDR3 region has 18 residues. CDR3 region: CAIRVPGLAGGSTDTQYF. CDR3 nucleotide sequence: TGTGCCATCAGGGTCCCGGGACTAGCGGGAGGGAGCACAGATACGCAGTATTTT.

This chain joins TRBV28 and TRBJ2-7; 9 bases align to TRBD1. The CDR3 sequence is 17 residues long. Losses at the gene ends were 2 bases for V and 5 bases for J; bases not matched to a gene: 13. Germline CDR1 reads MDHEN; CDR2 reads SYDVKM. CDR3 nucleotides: TGTGCCAGCAGTTTAGGGACAGGGATCCCGTGGGATCACGAGCAGTACTTC. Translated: CASSLGTGIPWDHEQYF.

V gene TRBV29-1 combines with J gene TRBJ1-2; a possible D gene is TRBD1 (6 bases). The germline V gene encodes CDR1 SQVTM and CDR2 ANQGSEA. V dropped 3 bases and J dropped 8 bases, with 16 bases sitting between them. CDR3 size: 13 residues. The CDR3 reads CSVERGGRGGYTF. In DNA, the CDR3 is TGCAGCGTTGAGAGGGGGGGGCGCGGAGGCTACACCTTC.

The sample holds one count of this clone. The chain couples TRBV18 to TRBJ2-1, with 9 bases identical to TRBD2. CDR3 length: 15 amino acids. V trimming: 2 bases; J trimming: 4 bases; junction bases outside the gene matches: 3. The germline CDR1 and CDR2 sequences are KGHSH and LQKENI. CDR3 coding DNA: TGTGCCAGCTCACCAGCGGGGGGGGTATACAATGAGCAGTTCTTC. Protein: CASSPAGGVYNEQFF.

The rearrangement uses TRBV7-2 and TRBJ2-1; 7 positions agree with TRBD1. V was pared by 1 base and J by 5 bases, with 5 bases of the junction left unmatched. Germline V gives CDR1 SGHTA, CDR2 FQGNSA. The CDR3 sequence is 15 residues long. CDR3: CASSLGGGSDNEQFF. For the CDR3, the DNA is TGTGCCAGCAGCTTAGGAGGGGGCTCAGACAATGAGCAGTTCTTC. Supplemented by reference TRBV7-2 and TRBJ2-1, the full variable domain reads GAGVSQSPSNKVTEKGKDVELRCDPISGHTALYWYRQSLGQGLEFLIYFQGNSAPDKSGLPSDRFSAERTGGSVSTLTIQRTQQEDSAVYLCASSLGGGSDNEQFFGPGTRLTVL.

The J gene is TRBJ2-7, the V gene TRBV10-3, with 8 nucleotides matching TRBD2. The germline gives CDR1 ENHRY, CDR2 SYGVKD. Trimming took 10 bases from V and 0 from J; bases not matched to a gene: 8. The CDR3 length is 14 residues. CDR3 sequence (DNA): TGTGCCACCGGGAGGGCGGGGGGCTCCTACGAGCAGTACTTC. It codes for CATGRAGGSYEQYF.

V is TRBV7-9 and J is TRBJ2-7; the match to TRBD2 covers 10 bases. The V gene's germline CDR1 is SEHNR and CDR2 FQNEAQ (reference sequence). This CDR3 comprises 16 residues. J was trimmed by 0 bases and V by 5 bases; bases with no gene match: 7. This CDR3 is CASSSWTSGSSYEQYF. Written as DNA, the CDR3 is TGTGCCAGCAGCAGCTGGACTAGCGGAAGCTCCTACGAGCAGTACTTC.